This record covers a single TCR beta chain. This record comes from a study of blood T cell repertoires in COVID-19. Study context: COVID-19 samples collected from the United States, Italy and Spain covered acute and convalescent phases. Sources were T cells, B-cell-depleted T cells, or PBMCs; the material itself was cDNA or gDNA.

V was clipped by 4 bases and J by 4 bases; unmatched bases: 6. The CDR3 length is 15 residues. Per germline, CDR1 SGHDT and CDR2 YYEEEE. In the original analysis: Nucleated cell number was recorded as an estimate derived from reference gene primer amplification. Sequencing was performed with immunoSEQ multiplex PCR; in TCRdb, only in-frame clones are kept and a portion is missing. For V, J and clone size, that table is used; D and trimming come from the DNA. The data contain over 150,000 clones, 94% of them singletons. The sequenced material came from peripheral blood. This TCR derives from a man between 25 and 39 years old with COVID-19, enrolled during active disease. The chain uses TRBV5-6 and TRBJ1-1, with 11 positions matching TRBD1. The DNA of the CDR3 is TGTGCCAGCAGCCGGACAGGGGGCTATTTCACTGAAGCTTTCTTT. Protein sequence: CASSRTGGYFTEAFF.